Presented here are 8 T cell receptor beta chains from one specimen sequenced in a study of regulatory T cells in long-lasting Graves disease. The sample's time point: newly diagnosed GD, antithyroid drugs for less than 3 months. PBMCs provided the RNA from which the TCR library was made. To make TCR beta libraries, researchers used iRepertoire HTBI primers and Arm-PCR of CDR3 regions. Using its own MiXCR run on the multiplex PCR reads, TCRdb lists one record per CDR3 protein. This sample carries about 620,000 distinct CDR3 sequences, 15% to 20% of them seen once, and the ten largest clones take about 18%. These data also featured in a second study, about T cells in Graves' hyperthyroidism and ophthalmopathy.

The sample was peripheral blood mononuclear cells (PBMCs), taken at new diagnosis, from a patient treated with antithyroid drugs. These receptors were collected from a woman aged 25-40 years with Graves disease.

This clonotype was seen many times. V and J are TRBV27 and TRBJ1-1; D is uncertain. This CDR3 region has 15 residues. Germline values: CDR1 MNHEY, CDR2 SMNVEV (reference sequence). Trimming shortened V by 1 base and J by 0 bases, and 9 bases separated the two germline ends. The CDR3 nucleotides read TGTGCCAGCAGTTTATATGCGGATTTGAACACTGAAGCTTTCTTT. This sequence encodes CASSLYADLNTEAFF.

This clonotype was seen once. Being one base from a much bigger clone, this may be a read error. This is likely a read error, given that the CDR3 carries no conserved phenylalanine or tryptophan at its end. CDR3 nucleotide sequence: TGTGCCAGCAGCTTAGGGGACAGCATAAACTATGGCTACACCCTC. It yields the protein CASSLGDSINYGYTL. This rearrangement joins TRBV7-2 to TRBJ1-2; 7 bases are shared with TRBD1. V lost 1 base and J lost 2; bases outside the gene matches: 4. The germline gives CDR1 SGHTA, CDR2 FQGNSA. The CDR3 length is 15 residues.

This chain joins TRBV2 and TRBJ1-6, with D uncertain. The CDR3 contains 13 residues. Per the germline V gene, CDR1 is SNHLY and CDR2 is FYNNEI. V lost 7 bases, J lost 5 bases, and 9 bases lay in between. The CDR3 loop is CASKAGNNSPLHF. The CDR3 DNA is TGTGCCAGCAAGGCAGGCAATAATTCACCCCTCCACTTT.

This clonotype was counted ten times or more. This chain links TRBV18 with TRBJ1-5; D is undetermined. Looked up from germline, CDR1 is KGHSH and CDR2 is LQKENI. This CDR3 spans 15 amino acids. Trimming shortened V by 3 bases and J by 9 bases, and 18 bases separated the two germline ends. DNA for the CDR3: TGTGCCAGCTCACCTGCGGTAACCCAGTGGTTGCCCCAGCATTTT. It encodes CASSPAVTQWLPQHF.

This clonotype was seen at least ten times. This rearrangement joins TRBV2 to TRBJ2-2; no definite D call. The CDR3 covers 15 residues. V lost 4 bases to trimming and J lost 0 bases, with 9 bases between them. CDR1 is SNHLY, CDR2 FYNNEI, per germline. CDR3 protein: CASSGRTTNTGELFF. The CDR3 nucleotides read TGTGCCAGCAGTGGTCGGACCACGAACACCGGGGAGCTGTTTTTT.

This clonotype was seen ten or more times. CDR3 bases: TGTGCCAGCAGCGCGGGGGGACGGACTAGCTCCTACGAGCAGTACTTC. It yields the protein CASSAGGRTSSYEQYF. The chain employs TRBV7-8 and TRBJ2-7, with 8 positions matching TRBD2. V gave up 5 bases and J gave up 0 bases; unmatched junction bases: 9. The CDR3 is 16 residues long. The germline V gene has CDR1 SGHVS and CDR2 FQNEAQ.

This clonotype was seen more than once but under ten times. The chain couples TRBV20-1 to TRBJ2-1, with D possibly TRBD2 on 6 matching bases. The germline gives CDR1 DFQATT, CDR2 SNEGSKA (reference sequence). CDR3 length: 14 residues. The V end lost 1 base, the J end lost 5 bases, and 12 bases lay between the germline ends. The CDR3 nucleotides read TGCAGTGCTAGAGGCGGGACTGGTAACAATGAGCAGTTCTTC. It specifies CSARGGTGNNEQFF.

The table lists this clonotype with many counts. V is TRBV9 and J is TRBJ1-1, with no clear D. V was trimmed by 0 bases and J by 4 bases, leaving 16 bases between them. The CDR3 has 16 amino acids. Germline-derived CDR1 and CDR2 are SGDLS and YYNGEE. Written as DNA, the CDR3 is TGTGCCAGCAGCGTAGACGGCCGGCAATTTGGCACTGAAGCTTTCTTT. As protein: CASSVDGRQFGTEAFF.